This T cell receptor (beta chain) derives from a study of blood T cell repertoires in COVID-19. Study-wide background: Material from acute and convalescent COVID-19 was sourced from the United States, Italy and Spain. Nucleic acid was either cDNA or gDNA, and it came from T cells, B-cell-depleted T cells, or PBMCs.

In the original analysis: Using reference gene primer amplification, nucleated cell counts were estimated. Profiled with immunoSEQ multiplex PCR; TCRdb holds only in-frame clones, not every one. The D gene and trimming were derived from the DNA, and the V and J assignments and clone size from that table. The sample lists a few hundred thousand clones; about 86% were seen once. This clone has only a few counts. Specimen: peripheral blood. The sequence derives from a man aged 18-30 years with active or convalescent COVID-19.

The CDR3: CASSPGQGLGEQYF. The CDR3 DNA reads as TGTGCCAGCAGTCCCGGACAGGGCTTGGGTGAGCAGTACTTC. The chain links TRBV27 to TRBJ2-7, with 8 bases aligning to TRBD1. The CDR3 extends over 14 amino acids. J gave up 7 bases and V 5 bases, and 10 bases lay outside the gene matches. Looked up from germline, CDR1 is MNHEY and CDR2 is SMNVEV (reference sequence).